This T cell receptor beta chain appears in the sequencing data of a study of blood T cell repertoires in COVID-19. Study background: Sites across the United States, Italy and Spain contributed samples from acute and convalescent COVID-19. Nucleic acid was either cDNA or gDNA, and it came from T cells, B-cell-depleted T cells, or PBMCs.

Seattle patients were enrolled during active infection and followed longitudinally. In the authors' methods: Counts of nucleated cells, estimated from reference gene primer amplification, were obtained. This table comes from immunoSEQ multiplex PCR, and its TCRdb copy is limited to in-frame clones, with some not included. D and trimming come from the DNA, and the V and J calls and clone size come from that table. The sample has approximately 270,000 clones, around 82% seen once; the top ten hold 15% to 17%. This clone has only one observation. The CDR3 totals 14 residues. V was cut by 5 bases and J by 5 bases, with 16 bases left in between. In germline, CDR1 is SGHTA, CDR2 FQGNSA.

The sequenced sample was peripheral blood. V and J are TRBV7-2 and TRBJ2-7, with a tentative D call TRBD1 (6 bases). The receptor was derived from a person aged 65 to 85 with COVID-19, enrolled during active disease. CDR3: CASSPRSGTNEQYF. DNA for the CDR3: TGTGCCAGCAGCCCCCGGTCCGGGACAAACGAGCAGTACTTC.